This T cell receptor beta chain was recovered during a study of blood T cell repertoires in COVID-19. Deletions cut 6 bases from V and 6 bases from J, with 12 bases between. The CDR3 spans 13 residues. Germline V gene sequence: CDR1 MNHEY, CDR2 SVGAGI. TCRdb keeps only in-frame clones here, not all; method: immunoSEQ multiplex PCR. The sample lists approximately 310,000 clones, over 75% occurring once. Those enrolled, adults aged roughly 18 to 90 years, came from 20 to 25 US areas. The study counted Cohort 3 donors as recovered given two negative PCRs, clearance, or symptom resolution. The genes are TRBV6-5 and TRBJ1-5; D is uncertain. This receptor was identified in a young man who had recovered from COVID-19. Sequenced input: PBMCs or T cells enriched from blood (not recorded which). The CDR3, as DNA: TGTGCCAGCAGACCCGGGGTTCGTCAGCCCCAGCATTTT. This encodes CASRPGVRQPQHF.